This T cell receptor (delta chain) was sequenced in a study of gamma-delta T cells after stem cell transplantation. A word on this clone: A read error may produce the germline difference seen at one junction end.

From germline, CDR1 is GEAIGNYY and CDR2 EKD. This CDR3 is 17 amino acids long. TCRdb fed the RT-PCR reads into CATT to redo clone calling. This sample has 15,000 to 17,000 delta-chain clones, with roughly 9.1% found just once. Sequencing used gamma-delta T cells. The chain employs TRDV2 and TRDJ1; 7 bases are a match to TRDD3. The receptor comes from a human donor. It is not recorded whose cells these are; they may come from a transplant donor. The CDR3 DNA is TGTGCCTCTGACTCTCGCAAGGTGGATACGGTCACCGATAAACTCATCTTT. Protein product: CASDSRKVDTVTDKLIF.